Listed below are T cell receptor beta chains from one sample, sequenced in a study of blood T cell repertoires in COVID-19. TCRdb's table, derived via immunoSEQ multiplex PCR, lists solely in-frame clones and lacks some. The top ten clones hold approximately 6.8% of a sample with about 240,000 clones, around nine tenths of them seen once. The sequenced sample was peripheral blood. Receptor source: a woman between 65 and 79 years old with active or convalescent COVID-19. Each CDR3 is given with its conserved first and last residue. The order of the fields is J gene, clone size, D gene, V gene, CDR3 protein, CDR3 DNA. D genes are given only for firm matches. Some rows have no size entry. The others give once, few or many, or a class for an expanded clone.

TRBJ1-4 once NA TRBV10-3 CAISLSSTADNEKLFF TGTGCCATCAGCCTATCTTCGACAGCCGATAATGAAAAACTGTTTTTT
TRBJ1-6 NA TRBD1 TRBV25-1 CASSTGQSPLHF TGTGCCAGCAGTACGGGACAGTCACCCCTCCACTTT
TRBJ1-2 few NA TRBV5-5 CASSLGADINYGYTF TGTGCCAGCAGCTTGGGGGCAGACATTAACTATGGCTACACCTTC
TRBJ1-2 NA TRBD1 TRBV7-3 CATTDREDYGYTF TGTGCCACTACTGACAGGGAAGACTATGGCTACACCTTC
TRBJ1-5 NA NA TRBV6-5 CASTYRGHNQPQHF TGTGCCAGCACCTATAGGGGCCACAATCAGCCCCAGCATTTT
TRBJ1-1 NA TRBD1 TRBV2 CASSRQGTEAFF TGTGCCAGCAGCCGACAGGGGACTGAAGCTTTCTTT
TRBJ1-1 NA NA TRBV10-3 CAISEGGRMNTEAFF TGTGCCATCAGTGAGGGAGGGAGGATGAACACTGAAGCTTTCTTT
TRBJ1-5 NA TRBD1 TRBV24-1 CATSVGTGKFYSNQPQHF TGTGCCACCAGTGTTGGGACAGGAAAATTTTATAGCAATCAGCCCCAGCATTTT
TRBJ2-3 NA NA TRBV24-1 CATSGRRGGTDTQYF TGTGCCACCAGTGGTCGGAGAGGCGGCACAGATACGCAGTATTTT
TRBJ2-2 NA TRBD1 TRBV7-9 CASSGRTGIGRELFF TGTGCCAGCAGCGGCAGGACAGGGATTGGCCGGGAGCTGTTTTTT
TRBJ2-3 NA TRBD2 TRBV4-1 CASSPNPGLAGGNTDTQYF TGCGCCAGCAGCCCCAACCCGGGACTAGCGGGGGGGAACACAGATACGCAGTATTTT
TRBJ1-2 NA TRBD1 TRBV7-2 CASSLRQGAFYGYTF TGTGCCAGCAGCTTAAGACAGGGGGCCTTCTATGGCTACACCTTC
TRBJ2-1 NA NA TRBV7-7 CASSLSGMVNEQFF TGTGCCAGCAGCCTGAGCGGCATGGTCAATGAGCAGTTCTTC
TRBJ1-5 NA NA TRBV6-2/TRBV6-3 CASSYSGGNNQPQHF TGTGCCAGCAGTTATTCGGGGGGTAACAATCAGCCCCAGCATTTT
TRBJ2-5 NA NA TRBV3-1/TRBV3-2 CASSLVLLETQYF TGTGCCAGCAGCCTAGTCTTATTAGAGACCCAGTACTTC
TRBJ1-2 NA NA TRBV19 CASSIEGGRSYGYTF TGTGCCAGTAGTATAGAAGGAGGGAGGAGCTATGGCTACACCTTC
TRBJ1-5 NA NA TRBV6-5 CASSIRGGEGQPQHF TGTGCCAGCAGCATAAGAGGAGGGGAGGGTCAGCCCCAGCATTTT
TRBJ2-5 NA TRBD1 TRBV5-6 CASSLAGQGQETQYF TGTGCCAGCAGCTTGGCGGGACAGGGCCAAGAGACCCAGTACTTC
TRBJ1-2 NA NA TRBV5-1 CASSLEQGIYGYTF TGCGCCAGCAGCTTGGAACAGGGCATCTATGGCTACACCTTC
TRBJ2-2 NA TRBD1 TRBV6-5 CASNAGTGVTGELFF TGTGCCAGCAATGCCGGGACAGGGGTGACCGGGGAGCTGTTTTTT
TRBJ1-2 few NA TRBV19 CASSIPGYGYTF TGTGCCAGTAGTATTCCGGGGTATGGCTACACCTTC
TRBJ1-1 NA TRBD1 TRBV18 CASSPNQGAAEAFF TGTGCCAGCTCACCAAACCAGGGGGCGGCTGAAGCTTTCTTT
TRBJ1-3 NA NA TRBV6-5 CASSSPLDRNTIYF TGTGCCAGCAGTTCTCCACTTGATAGAAACACCATATATTTT
TRBJ1-2 few NA TRBV19 CASTTPGGGSYGYTF TGTGCCAGTACCACGCCGGGTGGGGGGAGTTATGGCTACACCTTC
TRBJ2-1 NA NA TRBV9 CASSVRTNGDEQFF TGTGCCAGCAGCGTTAGGACTAACGGGGATGAGCAGTTCTTC
TRBJ2-5 once TRBD2 TRBV29-1 CSVATGGGRETQYF TGCAGCGTGGCGACTGGCGGGGGGCGGGAGACCCAGTACTTC
TRBJ1-2 NA NA TRBV29-1 CSTYRDGYTF TGCAGCACTTACAGGGATGGCTACACCTTC
TRBJ1-2 NA NA TRBV15 CATSSEANTSYGYTF TGTGCCACCAGCAGTGAGGCCAACACTAGCTATGGCTACACCTTC
TRBJ1-3 NA TRBD1 TRBV24-1 CATSDRTGTGNTIYF TGTGCCACCAGTGATCGGACAGGGACTGGAAACACCATATATTTT
TRBJ2-7 NA NA TRBV29-1 CSAVGGSTLYEQYF TGCAGCGCCGTTGGGGGCTCAACTCTATACGAGCAGTACTTC
TRBJ2-5 NA TRBD1 TRBV7-2 CASSPGGAGTQYF TGTGCCAGCAGCCCAGGGGGCGCGGGGACCCAGTACTTC
TRBJ1-1 NA NA TRBV7-9 CASSSLFLTGGNTEAFF TGTGCCAGCAGCTCCCTCTTTTTGACGGGAGGGAACACTGAAGCTTTCTTT
TRBJ2-5 NA TRBD1 TRBV4-3 CASSQALGTGSETQYF TGCGCCAGCAGCCAGGCCCTCGGGACAGGGAGCGAGACCCAGTACTTC
TRBJ1-4 NA NA TRBV29-1 CSVGSGEERKLFF TGCAGCGTTGGGTCCGGGGAGGAAAGAAAACTGTTTTTT
TRBJ1-1 NA NA TRBV7-9 CASSFGHQNTEAFF TGTGCCAGCAGCTTCGGACACCAGAACACTGAAGCTTTCTTT
TRBJ2-7 NA NA TRBV19 CASSIGVEVPYEQYF TGTGCCAGTAGTATAGGAGTAGAGGTCCCCTACGAGCAGTACTTC
TRBJ2-5 NA NA TRBV12-5 CASAWGEETQYF TGTGCTAGTGCTTGGGGGGAAGAGACCCAGTACTTC
TRBJ1-6 NA NA TRBV7-8 CASSLLVSGPLHF TGTGCCAGCAGCTTATTAGTGAGTGGACCCCTCCACTTT
TRBJ1-3 NA NA TRBV7-9 CASSLESRGGNTIYF TGTGCCAGCAGCTTAGAGAGTAGGGGAGGAAACACCATATATTTT
TRBJ2-2 NA NA TRBV24-1 CATAETYTGELFF TGTGCCACCGCGGAGACTTACACCGGGGAGCTGTTTTTT
TRBJ1-2 NA NA TRBV5-4 CASSTATASWANGYTF TGTGCCAGCAGCACTGCGACAGCATCCTGGGCTAATGGCTACACCTTC
TRBJ1-6 NA NA TRBV27 CAAGVRGNSPLHF TGTGCGGCGGGGGTCCGGGGTAATTCACCCCTCCACTTT
TRBJ2-1 NA NA TRBV7-9 CASSLGQGNNEQFF TGTGCCAGCAGCTTAGGGCAGGGTAACAATGAGCAGTTCTTC
TRBJ1-3 NA TRBD1 TRBV5-8 CASSPRQGFGNTIYF TGTGCCAGCAGCCCAAGACAGGGGTTCGGAAACACCATATATTTT
TRBJ2-1 NA NA TRBV12-5 CASGFSEQFF TGTGCTAGTGGTTTTAGTGAGCAGTTCTTC
TRBJ2-2 NA TRBD2 TRBV5-1 CASSPRRGGTGELFF TGCGCCAGCAGCCCTAGGCGGGGGGGCACCGGGGAGCTGTTTTTT
TRBJ2-7 NA NA TRBV9 CASSPGGLYAYEQYF TGTGCCAGCAGCCCCGGGGGACTCTACGCCTACGAGCAGTACTTC
TRBJ1-2 NA NA TRBV13 CASSLISFGFYGYTF TGTGCCAGCAGCTTAATTTCATTTGGCTTTTATGGCTACACCTTC
TRBJ1-2 NA NA TRBV7-9 CASSSDYGYTF TGTGCCAGCAGCTCGGACTATGGCTACACCTTC
TRBJ1-2 NA TRBD1 TRBV9 CASSAQGVGGYTF TGTGCCAGCAGCGCACAGGGGGTGGGTGGCTACACCTTC
TRBJ1-5 NA NA TRBV27 CASRLRSGDQPQHF TGTGCCAGCAGATTGAGGTCCGGAGACCAGCCCCAGCATTTT
TRBJ2-7 NA TRBD1 TRBV6-1 CASSEVQGDPEQYF TGTGCCAGCAGTGAAGTACAGGGGGATCCCGAGCAGTACTTC
TRBJ2-1 NA TRBD2 TRBV24-1 CATSVLAGGFNEQFF TGTGCCACCAGTGTACTAGCGGGGGGCTTCAATGAGCAGTTCTTC
TRBJ2-7 NA TRBD2 TRBV29-1 CSVAGGDSYEQYF TGCAGCGTTGCCGGGGGGGACTCCTACGAGCAGTACTTC
TRBJ2-5 NA NA TRBV24-1 CATSDDWRTQYF TGTGCCACCAGTGATGATTGGAGGACCCAGTACTTC
TRBJ1-2 NA TRBD1 TRBV6-5 CATTGEYYGYTF TGTGCCACTACAGGGGAATACTATGGCTACACCTTC
TRBJ1-4 few TRBD1 TRBV10-2 CASSEPGTGVEKLFF TGCGCCAGCAGTGAGCCCGGGACAGGGGTCGAAAAACTGTTTTTT
TRBJ1-3 NA NA TRBV28 CASRLGGAGGNTIYF TGTGCCAGCAGACTAGGGGGGGCAGGGGGAAACACCATATATTTT
TRBJ1-2 once NA TRBV5-1 CASSLEQRYGYTF TGCGCCAGCAGCTTGGAACAGAGATATGGCTACACCTTC
TRBJ2-6 NA TRBD1 TRBV19 CASSMGQGLGANVLTF TGTGCCAGTAGTATGGGACAGGGTTTAGGGGCCAACGTCCTGACTTTC